A selection of T cell receptor beta chains follows, all from one sample in a study of T cell repertoires in cytomegalovirus infection. TCRdb reprocessed the reads with MiXCR, giving one entry per CDR3 protein. Among more than 650,000 distinct CDR3 sequences, 35% to 45% were seen once, and the ten largest hold around 2.6%. The sequenced material came from PBMCs. Receptor source: a human donor in good health (CMV status not recorded). Some clones in this sample may be carry-over from other donors' samples. CDR3s leave out the opening cysteine and the closing phenylalanine or tryptophan.

TRBV7-2	TRBJ1-2	ASSHTLTTDGYT
TRBV11-1	TRBJ1-1	ASSFRGVRPDSGTEAF
TRBV28	TRBJ2-1	ASRSGLAVYNEQF
TRBV6-1	TRBJ2-5	ASSERGNQETQY
TRBV28	TRBJ1-1	ASAEYMNTEAF
TRBV28	TRBJ2-5	ASSGSETQY
TRBV10-2	TRBJ1-5	ASPKRGGNQPQH
TRBV7-6	TRBJ2-3	ASSPNAGRIDTQY
TRBV5-6	TRBJ1-5	ASSSGTGVQPQH
TRBV19	TRBJ2-7	ASSGTGISYEQY
TRBV7-9	TRBJ2-7	ASSSSTGSEQY
TRBV7-3	TRBJ2-3	ASSSTSGESTDTQY
TRBV20-1	TRBJ1-2	SASADSYGYT
TRBV4-1	TRBJ1-3	ASSLYLGGEGPSGNTIY
TRBV6-5	TRBJ2-1	ASSYSMGGTSGYNEQF
TRBV2	TRBJ1-5	ASSDGGQGQPQH
TRBV19	TRBJ1-1	ASRIRGSNTEAF
TRBV29-1	TRBJ2-1	SVDRGLGLDEQF
TRBV10-3	TRBJ1-4	ATKGVRGSIEKLF
TRBV12-3/TRBV12-4	TRBJ2-4	ASRLTGTGKNIQY
TRBV19	TRBJ1-2	ARTLKNGIERGGENYGYT
TRBV6-2/TRBV6-3	TRBJ2-5	ASSYSPPRREETQY
TRBV20-1	TRBJ2-3	SAKGLVPSTDTQY
TRBV27	TRBJ1-2	ASSRRGQGANYGYT
TRBV7-9	TRBJ2-1	ASSNSDPIRTGGRNEQF
TRBV24-1	TRBJ1-2	ATQGARVDYGYT
TRBV4-1	TRBJ1-1	ASSQAGLGTEAL
TRBV20-1	TRBJ2-7	SARERTSPYEQY
TRBV28	TRBJ2-7	ASSSTSAPPYEQY
TRBV6-6	TRBJ2-3	ASSPLPAASTDTQY
TRBV7-6	TRBJ1-6	ASSAVEYNSPLH
TRBV6-1	TRBJ2-7	ASSRDRGSVYEQY
TRBV30	TRBJ1-5	AWSDAENQPQH
TRBV7-6	TRBJ2-4	ASTPAGGRPNIQY
TRBV15	TRBJ1-5	ATSSFPRTATNQPQR